This T cell receptor beta chain was found in a study of CD8+ T cells in alopecia areata. General study results and limits: Although TCR sharing was seen in mice, sharing across patients was less clear, possibly for HLA-related reasons.

The V and J ends lost 3 bases and 6 bases respectively, with 9 bases between them. The CDR3 length is 12 residues. Germline V gene lookup returns CDR1 ENHRY and CDR2 SYGVKD. This clone has more than one count but fewer than ten. Its specificity is unknown. Extraction of RNA preceded its reverse transcription into cDNA, which served as the sequencing template. This table comes from immunoSEQ multiplex PCR, and its TCRdb copy is limited to in-frame clones, with some not included. The sample shows approximately 98,000 clones, 58% of them seen only once. Investigators sorted PBMCs to obtain both CD4+ and CD8+ T cells.

The V call is TRBV10-3, the J call TRBJ2-7, with TRBD2 as a possible D gene (6 bases). The source is a human donor with alopecia areata. Sequences were obtained from NKG2D-low CD8+ T cells sorted from blood. This chain's CDR3 is CAISEGGSEQYF. The CDR3 coding sequence is TGTGCCATCAGTGAAGGAGGGTCCGAGCAGTACTTC.